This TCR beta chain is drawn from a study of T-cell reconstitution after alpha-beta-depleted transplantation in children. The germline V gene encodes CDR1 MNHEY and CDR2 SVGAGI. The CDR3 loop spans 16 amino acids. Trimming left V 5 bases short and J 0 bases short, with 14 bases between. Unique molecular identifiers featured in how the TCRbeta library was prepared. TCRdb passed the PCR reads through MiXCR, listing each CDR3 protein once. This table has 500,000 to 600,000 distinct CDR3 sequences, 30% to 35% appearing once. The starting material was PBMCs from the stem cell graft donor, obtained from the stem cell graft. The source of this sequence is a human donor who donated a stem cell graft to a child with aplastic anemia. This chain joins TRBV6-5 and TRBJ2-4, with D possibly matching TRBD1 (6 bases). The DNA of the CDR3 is TGTGCCAGCAGTAACCGACAGGAGCTAGCCAAAAACATTCAGTACTTC. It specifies CASSNRQELAKNIQYF.